Listed here are 19 T cell receptor beta chains from one sample, sequenced in a study of shared clonotypes between healthy human individuals. TCRdb's copy holds only in-frame clones and misses some; the assay was immunoSEQ multiplex PCR. This sample has approximately 470,000 clones, with roughly 80% found just once. The sample comprised PBMCs. The receptor set was obtained from a woman between 40 and 55 years old in good health. Some clones in this sample may be carry-over from other donors' samples.

V is TRBV28 and J is TRBJ1-4, with 9 bases lining up with TRBD1. The germline gives CDR1 MDHEN, CDR2 SYDVKM. The CDR3 covers 15 residues. J gave up 8 bases and V 4 bases, and 8 bases lay outside the gene matches. The CDR3 coding sequence is TGTGCCAGCAGTTCAACACAGGGGGCTTGGGAAAAACTGTTTTTT. Translation: CASSSTQGAWEKLFF. The variable domain in full, with the rest retrieved from reference TRBV28 and TRBJ1-4, is DVKVTQSSRYLVKRTGEKVFLECVQDMDHENMFWYRQDPGLGLRLIYFSYDVKMKEKGDIPEGYSVSREKKERFSLILESASTNQTSMYLCASSSTQGAWEKLFFGSGTQLSVL.

This rearrangement joins TRBV6-5 to TRBJ2-7; tentatively, D is TRBD1 (5 bases). V lost 10 bases to trimming and J lost 0 bases, with 13 bases between them. This CDR3 is 13 amino acids long. Germline V gene lookup returns CDR1 MNHEY and CDR2 SVGAGI. The CDR3 nucleotides are TGTGCCACCCAGGGTGGGAACTCCTACGAGCAGTACTTC. As protein: CATQGGNSYEQYF.

The chain uses TRBV5-1 and TRBJ1-1; TRBD1 might be the D (6 bases). The germline CDR1 and CDR2 sequences are SGHRS and YFSETQ. This CDR3 comprises 14 residues. The V end lost 0 bases, the J end lost 1 base, and 7 bases lay between the germline ends. The CDR3 bases are TGCGCCAGCAGCTTGGACAGGGAGAACACTGAAGCTTTCTTT. It is translated as CASSLDRENTEAFF.

This clone is a singleton in its sample. The gene calls are TRBV28 and TRBJ2-7; D unclear. V lost 5 bases to trimming and J lost 3 bases, with 8 bases between them. CDR1 and CDR2 from the germline V gene are MDHEN and SYDVKM. This CDR3 has 12 residues. CDR3 nucleotide sequence: TGTGCCAGCAGTACCGTAATCTACGAGCAGTACTTC. Amino acids: CASSTVIYEQYF. The full variable domain, rest sourced from reference TRBV28 and TRBJ2-7, is DVKVTQSSRYLVKRTGEKVFLECVQDMDHENMFWYRQDPGLGLRLIYFSYDVKMKEKGDIPEGYSVSREKKERFSLILESASTNQTSMYLCASSTVIYEQYFGPGTRLTVT.

V and J are TRBV6-4 and TRBJ1-1; no firm D call. The CDR3 runs to 14 residues. Germline assignment: CDR1 MRHNA and CDR2 SNTAGT. Trimming pared 7 bases from V and 0 bases from J, leaving 12 bases between. CDR3 in amino acids: CASKVAAVNTEAFF. CDR3 coding DNA: TGTGCCAGCAAGGTGGCGGCGGTGAACACTGAAGCTTTCTTT.

The sample holds many counts of this clone. This sample includes further DNA sequences coding for the same CDR3. The chain carries TRBV30 and TRBJ2-7, with D possibly TRBD1 on 6 matching bases. V was pared by 2 bases and J by 3 bases, with 11 bases between. Germline V gene lookup returns CDR1 GTSNPN and CDR2 SVGIG (reference sequence). The CDR3 is 13 residues long. The CDR3 sequence: CAWSRGQLYEQYF. CDR3 DNA sequence: TGTGCCTGGAGTAGAGGACAGCTCTACGAGCAGTACTTC.

V is TRBV10-1 and J is TRBJ2-2, with TRBD2 identical over 7 bases. This CDR3 comprises 16 residues. CDR1 is WNHNN and CDR2 is SYGVQD in the germline V gene (reference sequence). Trimming at V came to 5 bases and at J to 4 bases, leaving 10 bases not matched to a gene. CDR3 DNA sequence: TGCGCCAGCAGTCCCACATTGGCGGGAGCCACCGGGGAGCTGTTTTTT. It codes for CASSPTLAGATGELFF.

The sample holds a few counts of this clone. A read error may be the cause here, since a much bigger clone is one base away. V gene TRBV4-1 combines with J gene TRBJ1-4; D is unclear. The CDR3 runs 13 residues. Germline CDR1 is MGHRA and CDR2 is YSYEKL. Here the CDR3 reads CAGSQSPAEKLFF. The CDR3 DNA reads TGCGCCGGCAGCCAAAGTCCGGCTGAAAAACTGTTTTTT.

As regards this clone: The sample holds other DNA sequences that translate to the same CDR3. The rearrangement links TRBV11-3 to TRBJ2-1; 7 bases align to TRBD1. The CDR3 spans 12 residues. The trim removed 6 bases at V and 7 bases at J, leaving 3 bases unmatched. Germline V lookup: CDR1 SGHNT, CDR2 YENEEA. The CDR3 nucleotides are TGTGCCAGCAGTTTGACAGGGAATGAGCAGTTCTTC. This sequence encodes CASSLTGNEQFF.

The J gene is TRBJ2-5, the V gene TRBV10-3, with TRBD2 matching 7 bases. CDR1 and CDR2 (germline): ENHRY, SYGVKD. The V and J ends lost 6 bases and 2 bases, in that order; junction bases with no gene match: 9. CDR3 length: 15 amino acids. The CDR3 DNA reads TGTGCCATCAGCCGGGGGAGCGGGGAACAAGAGACCCAGTACTTC. As protein: CAISRGSGEQETQYF.

Remarks on this clone: A far bigger clonotype differs at one base, so this is likely a read error. This CDR3 is also generated by other DNA sequences in the sample. V and J are TRBV7-2 and TRBJ1-1, with D maybe TRBD1 (5 bases). The V gene's germline CDR1 is SGHTA and CDR2 FQGNSA. The CDR3 totals 15 residues. This CDR3 is CASSLAVGARFEAFF. In DNA form, the CDR3 reads TGTGCCAGCAGTTTAGCAGTAGGGGCTCGTTTTGAAGCTTTCTTT.

The genes are TRBV7-9 and TRBJ2-3, with 12 bases aligning to TRBD2. Germline CDR1 SEHNR, CDR2 FQNEAQ (reference sequence). The CDR3 sequence is 17 residues long. V lost 5 bases, J lost 4 bases, and 10 bases stayed unmatched. CDR3 DNA sequence: TGTGCCAGCAGCCCACCGACTAGCGGGAGTGTTTCAGATACGCAGTATTTT. Translation gives CASSPPTSGSVSDTQYF.

To note about this clone: A read error is likely here: a far larger clone is one base away. The chain combines TRBV5-4 with TRBJ2-2; the D gene is possibly TRBD2 (5 bases). The CDR3 sequence is 15 residues long. CDR1 is SGHNT and CDR2 is YYREEE in the germline V gene (reference sequence). The CDR3 spells CASSFSRANTGELLF. The CDR3 bases are TGTGCCAGCAGCTTTTCCAGAGCGAACACCGGGGAGCTGCTTTTT.

This chain links TRBV18 with TRBJ2-3; 8 bases match TRBD2. The V gene end was trimmed by 6 bases and the J gene end by 2 bases; junction bases not matched to a gene: 10. The CDR3 length is 16 residues. Germline CDR1 and CDR2: KGHSH and LQKENI. The CDR3 DNA follows: TGTGCCAGCTCCCCGGGTAGCGGGGCATACACAGATACGCAGTATTTT. It is translated as CASSPGSGAYTDTQYF. The whole variable domain, remainder taken from reference TRBV18 and TRBJ2-3, is NAGVMQNPRHLVRRRGQEARLRCSPMKGHSHVYWYRQLPEEGLKFMVYLQKENIIDESGMPKERFSAEFPKEGPSILRIQQVVRGDSAAYFCASSPGSGAYTDTQYFGPGTRLTVL.

The chain links TRBV19 to TRBJ1-1; D gene ambiguous. The CDR3 consists of 13 residues. The germline gives CDR1 LNHDA, CDR2 SQIVND (reference sequence). Trimming stripped 4 bases from V and 5 bases from J, with 11 bases between. The DNA for the CDR3 is TGTGCCAGTAGTAGAAATCGGGAAACTGAAGCTTTCTTT. Amino acids: CASSRNRETEAFF.

The CDR3 region is CASSEAGNTGELFF. The CDR3 nucleotides read TGTGCCAGCAGTGAAGCGGGGAACACCGGGGAGCTGTTTTTT. This rearrangement joins TRBV6-1 to TRBJ2-2; D not certain. V was cut by 0 bases and J by 1 base, with 3 bases left in between. CDR1 and CDR2 (germline): MNHNS, SASEGT. This CDR3 spans 14 amino acids.

In the case of this clone: This sequence is one base from a far larger clone and is likely a read error. Other DNA sequences from this sample encode an identical CDR3 as well. The CDR3 loop reads CASSLRAGEDEQYF. CDR3 nucleotides: TGCGCCAGCAGCTTGAGGGCTGGAGAAGACGAGCAGTACTTC. The V call is TRBV5-1, the J call TRBJ2-7; D ambiguous. Germline V gene sequence: CDR1 SGHRS, CDR2 YFSETQ. This CDR3 spans 14 amino acids. Trimming left V 1 base short and J 5 bases short, with 13 bases between.

The rearrangement links TRBV7-9 to TRBJ1-3; D gene uncertain. The DNA end lines up better with TRBJ2-2; the J call may be wrong. Germline loops: CDR1 SEHNR, CDR2 FQNEAQ (reference sequence). The length of the CDR3 is 13 residues. The CDR3 spells CASSFDYTGELFF. CDR3 nucleotide sequence: TGTGCCAGCAGCTTTGATTACACCGGGGAGCTGTTTTTT.

This clone was recorded once. The chain recombines TRBV5-1 with TRBJ2-5, with TRBD2 matching 10 bases. The CDR3 has 15 residues. Germline lookup yields CDR1 SGHRS and CDR2 YFSETQ. J was trimmed by 5 bases and V by 1 base; bases with no gene match: 5. The CDR3 nucleotides read TGCGCCAGCAGCTTGACCGGGACTAGCGAGGAGACCCAGTACTTC. Its translation: CASSLTGTSEETQYF.